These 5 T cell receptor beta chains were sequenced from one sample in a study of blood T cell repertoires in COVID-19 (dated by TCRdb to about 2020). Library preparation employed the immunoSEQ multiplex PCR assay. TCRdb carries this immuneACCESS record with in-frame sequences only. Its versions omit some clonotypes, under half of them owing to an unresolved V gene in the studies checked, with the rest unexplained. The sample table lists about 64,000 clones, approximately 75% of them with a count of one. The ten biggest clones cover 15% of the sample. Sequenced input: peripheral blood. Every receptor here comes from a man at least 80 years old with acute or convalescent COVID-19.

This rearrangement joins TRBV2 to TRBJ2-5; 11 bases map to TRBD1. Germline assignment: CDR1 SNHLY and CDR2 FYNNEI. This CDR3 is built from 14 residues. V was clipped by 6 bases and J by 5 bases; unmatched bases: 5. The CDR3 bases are TGTGCCAGCAGGGGACAGGGGGTAGGGGAGACCCAGTACTTC. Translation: CASRGQGVGETQYF.

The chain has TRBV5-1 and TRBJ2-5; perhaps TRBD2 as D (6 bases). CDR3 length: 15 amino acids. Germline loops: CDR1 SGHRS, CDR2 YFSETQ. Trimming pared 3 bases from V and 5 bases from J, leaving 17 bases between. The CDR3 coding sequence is TGCGCCAGCAGCTCCCCGGGACCCGGAGGGGAGACCCAGTACTTC. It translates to CASSSPGPGGETQYF.

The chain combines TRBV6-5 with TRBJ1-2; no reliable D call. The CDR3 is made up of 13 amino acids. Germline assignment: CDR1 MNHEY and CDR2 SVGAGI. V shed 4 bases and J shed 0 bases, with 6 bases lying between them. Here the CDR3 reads CASSSGTNYGYTF. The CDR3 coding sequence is TGTGCCAGCAGTTCCGGGACTAACTATGGCTACACCTTC.

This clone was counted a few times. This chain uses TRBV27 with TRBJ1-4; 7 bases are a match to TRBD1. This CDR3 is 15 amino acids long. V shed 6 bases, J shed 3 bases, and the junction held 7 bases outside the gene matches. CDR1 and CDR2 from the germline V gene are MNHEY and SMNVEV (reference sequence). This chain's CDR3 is CASSPETGSNEKLFF. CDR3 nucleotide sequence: TGTGCCAGCAGCCCCGAGACAGGGTCTAATGAAAAACTGTTTTTT.

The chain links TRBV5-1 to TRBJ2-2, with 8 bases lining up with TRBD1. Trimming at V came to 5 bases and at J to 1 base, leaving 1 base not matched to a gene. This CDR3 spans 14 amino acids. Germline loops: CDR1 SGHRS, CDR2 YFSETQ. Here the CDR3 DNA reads TGCGCCAGCAGAGGACAGGGGAACACCGGGGAGCTGTTTTTT. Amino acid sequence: CASRGQGNTGELFF.